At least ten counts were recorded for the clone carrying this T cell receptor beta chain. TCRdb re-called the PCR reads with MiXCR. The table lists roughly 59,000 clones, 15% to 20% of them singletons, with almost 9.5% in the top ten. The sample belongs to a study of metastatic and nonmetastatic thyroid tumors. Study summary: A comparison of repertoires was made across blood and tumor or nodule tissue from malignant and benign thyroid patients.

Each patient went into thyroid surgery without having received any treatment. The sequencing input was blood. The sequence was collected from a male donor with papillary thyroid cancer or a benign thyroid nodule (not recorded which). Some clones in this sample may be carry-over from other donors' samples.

The CDR3 sequence is CASSLLGNRLSGYTF. The CDR3 DNA sequence: TGTGCCAGCAGCTTACTCGGGAATCGCCTCTCCGGCTACACCTTC. The chain uses TRBV11-1 and TRBJ1-2; D not certain. With 2 bases removed from V and 8 bases from J, the gap between germline ends came to 18 bases. The CDR3 covers 15 residues. Germline V gene sequence: CDR1 SGHAT, CDR2 FQDESV (reference sequence).